The clone carrying this T cell receptor beta chain was found once. This entry belongs to a study of shared clonotypes between healthy human individuals. The protocol was immunoSEQ multiplex PCR, while the TCRdb copy is restricted to in-frame clones and leaves out a portion. The table includes approximately 1.9 million clones, over 85% detected once. Germline CDR1 and CDR2: MNHEY and SMNVEV (reference sequence). The CDR3 extends over 16 amino acids. V was pared by 4 bases and J by 4 bases, with 17 bases between. Positively selected for CCR7, the CD45RO-negative cells used as naive CD8 cells excluded terminally differentiated effector memory CD45RA+ cells.

Specimen: naive CD8+ T cells from PBMCs. This clonotype was obtained from a man aged 18 to 29 in good health. Some clones in this sample may be carry-over from other donors' samples. The chain is built from TRBV27 and TRBJ2-1; D gene ambiguous. The CDR3 bases are TGTGCCAGCAGTTCCTGGGCAGACCAGCAATACAATGAGCAGTTCTTC. It specifies CASSSWADQQYNEQFF.